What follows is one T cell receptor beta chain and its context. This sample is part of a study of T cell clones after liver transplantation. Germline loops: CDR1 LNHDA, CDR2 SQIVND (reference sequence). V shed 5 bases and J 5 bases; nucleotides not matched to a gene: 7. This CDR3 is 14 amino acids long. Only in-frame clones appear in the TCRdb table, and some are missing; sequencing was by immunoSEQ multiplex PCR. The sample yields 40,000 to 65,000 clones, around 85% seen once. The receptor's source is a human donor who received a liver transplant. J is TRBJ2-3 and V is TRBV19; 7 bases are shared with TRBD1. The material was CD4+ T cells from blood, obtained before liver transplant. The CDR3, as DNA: TGTGCCAGTAGTTTCGGACAGGATGGAGATACGCAGTATTTT. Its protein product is CASSFGQDGDTQYF. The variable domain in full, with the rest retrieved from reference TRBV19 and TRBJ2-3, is DGGITQSPKYLFRKEGQNVTLSCEQNLNHDAMYWYRQDPGQGLRLIYYSQIVNDFQKGDIAEGYSVSREKKESFPLTVTSAQKNPTAFYLCASSFGQDGDTQYFGPGTRLTVL.